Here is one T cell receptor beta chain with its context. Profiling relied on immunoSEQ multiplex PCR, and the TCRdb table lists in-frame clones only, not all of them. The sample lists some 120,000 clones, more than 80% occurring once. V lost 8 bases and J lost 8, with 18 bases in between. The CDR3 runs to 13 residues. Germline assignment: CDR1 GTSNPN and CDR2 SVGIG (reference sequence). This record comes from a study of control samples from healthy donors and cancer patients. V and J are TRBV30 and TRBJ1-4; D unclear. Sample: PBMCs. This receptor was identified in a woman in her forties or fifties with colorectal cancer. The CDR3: CAGSPSFGEKLFF. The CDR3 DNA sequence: TGTGCCGGATCTCCGTCTTTCGGAGAAAAACTGTTTTTT.